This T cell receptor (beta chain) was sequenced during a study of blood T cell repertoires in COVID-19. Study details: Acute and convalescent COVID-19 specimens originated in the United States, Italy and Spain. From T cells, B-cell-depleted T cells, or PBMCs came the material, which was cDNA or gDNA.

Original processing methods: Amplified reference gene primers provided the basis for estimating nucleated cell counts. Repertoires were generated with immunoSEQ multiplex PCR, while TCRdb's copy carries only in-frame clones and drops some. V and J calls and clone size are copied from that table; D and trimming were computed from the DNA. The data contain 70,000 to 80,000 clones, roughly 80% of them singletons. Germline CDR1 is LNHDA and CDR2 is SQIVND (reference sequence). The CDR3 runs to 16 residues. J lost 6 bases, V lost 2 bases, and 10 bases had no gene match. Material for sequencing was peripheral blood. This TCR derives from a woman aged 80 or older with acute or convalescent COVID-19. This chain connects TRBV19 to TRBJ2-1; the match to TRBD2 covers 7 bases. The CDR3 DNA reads TGTGCCAGTAGTATAAGTGGCCCGACTAGCTCCAATGAGCAGTTCTTC. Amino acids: CASSISGPTSSNEQFF.